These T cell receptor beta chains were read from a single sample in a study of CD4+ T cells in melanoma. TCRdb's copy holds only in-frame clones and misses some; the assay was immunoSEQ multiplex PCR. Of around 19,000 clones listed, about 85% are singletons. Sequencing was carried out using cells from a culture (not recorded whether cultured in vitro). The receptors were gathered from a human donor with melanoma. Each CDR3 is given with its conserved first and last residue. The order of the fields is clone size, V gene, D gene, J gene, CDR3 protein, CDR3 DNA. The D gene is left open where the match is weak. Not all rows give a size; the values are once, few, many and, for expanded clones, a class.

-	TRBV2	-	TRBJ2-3	CASTGGRTDTQYF	TGTGCCAGCACCGGGGGGCGCACAGATACGCAGTATTTT
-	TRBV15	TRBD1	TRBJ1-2	CATSRVTGTGYGYTF	TGTGCCACCAGCAGAGTTACTGGGACAGGTTATGGCTACACCTTC
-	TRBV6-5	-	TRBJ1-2	CASSRTDPYYGYTF	TGTGCCAGCAGTAGGACCGACCCTTACTATGGCTACACCTTC
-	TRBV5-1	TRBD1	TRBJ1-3	CASSAGTGGNTIYF	TGCGCCAGCAGCGCCGGGACAGGGGGAAACACCATATATTTT
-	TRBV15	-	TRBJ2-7	CATSRGRNYEQYF	TGTGCCACCAGCAGGGGTCGAAACTACGAGCAGTACTTC
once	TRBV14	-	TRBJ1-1	CASSQIQGTEAFF	TGTGCCAGCAGCCAGATCCAGGGGACTGAAGCTTTCTTT
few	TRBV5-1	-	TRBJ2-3	CASSLAGRDTQYF	TGCGCCAGCAGCTTGGCCGGGAGAGATACGCAGTATTTT
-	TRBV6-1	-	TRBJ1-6	CASRGRQADNSPLHF	TGTGCCAGCAGAGGCAGACAGGCGGATAATTCACCCCTCCACTTT
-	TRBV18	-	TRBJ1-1	CASSPDQAGAFF	TGTGCCAGCTCACCCGATCAGGCTGGAGCTTTCTTT
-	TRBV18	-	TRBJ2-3	CASSLTEKDTQYF	TGTGCCAGCTCACTAACAGAAAAAGATACGCAGTATTTT
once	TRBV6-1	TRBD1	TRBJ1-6	CASRDRAFNSPLHF	TGTGCCAGCCGGGACAGGGCCTTTAATTCACCCCTCCACTTT
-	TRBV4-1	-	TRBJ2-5	CASSQGRFQETQYF	TGCGCCAGCAGCCAAGGACGCTTCCAAGAGACCCAGTACTTC
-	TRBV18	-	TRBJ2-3	CASSPPSKVGDTQYF	TGTGCCAGCTCACCACCGTCGAAGGTTGGCGATACGCAGTATTTT
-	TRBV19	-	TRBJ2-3	CASSIIYDGGTQYF	TGTGCCAGTAGTATTATCTATGACGGGGGTACGCAGTATTTT
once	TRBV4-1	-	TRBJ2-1	CASSQEERREQFF	TGCGCCAGCAGCCAAGAGGAGCGGAGGGAGCAGTTCTTC
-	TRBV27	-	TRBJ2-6	CASSSFGERQYSGANVLTF	TGTGCCAGCAGTTCCTTCGGGGAGAGACAGTACTCTGGGGCCAACGTCCTGACTTTC
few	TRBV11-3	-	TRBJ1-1	CASSLGDGREAFF	TGTGCCAGCAGCTTAGGTGATGGCAGGGAAGCTTTCTTT
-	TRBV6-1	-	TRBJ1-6	CASSEEGNSPLHF	TGTGCCAGCAGTGAAGAAGGAAATTCACCCCTCCACTTT
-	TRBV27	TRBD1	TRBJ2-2	CASRAKRDRPLIGELFF	TGTGCCAGCAGGGCGAAACGGGACAGGCCGCTTATTGGGGAGCTGTTTTTT
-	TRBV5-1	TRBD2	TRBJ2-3	CASSWDYPDTQYF	TGCGCCAGCAGCTGGGACTACCCAGATACGCAGTATTTT
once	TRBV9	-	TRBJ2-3	CASSPRGDVTDTQYF	TGTGCCAGCAGCCCTCGAGGGGATGTCACAGATACGCAGTATTTT
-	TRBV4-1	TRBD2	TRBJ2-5	CASSQVPVTSGGPQETQYF	TGCGCCAGCAGCCAAGTTCCGGTCACTAGCGGGGGGCCCCAAGAGACCCAGTACTTC
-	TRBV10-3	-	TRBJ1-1	CAISGKVNTEAFF	TGTGCCATCAGTGGCAAAGTCAACACTGAAGCTTTCTTT
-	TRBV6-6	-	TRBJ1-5	CASSYRAQPNQPQHF	TGTGCCAGCAGTTACAGAGCCCAGCCCAATCAGCCCCAGCATTTT
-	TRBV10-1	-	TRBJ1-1	CASRKDRINTEAFF	TGCGCCAGCAGAAAGGACAGAATTAACACTGAAGCTTTCTTT
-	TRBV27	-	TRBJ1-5	CASSRGGRVQPQHF	TGTGCCAGCAGCCGGGGGGGTAGGGTTCAGCCCCAGCATTTT
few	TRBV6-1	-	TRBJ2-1	CASSVWANNEQFF	TGTGCCAGCAGTGTCTGGGCTAACAATGAGCAGTTCTTC
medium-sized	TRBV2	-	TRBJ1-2	CASTPLEGYYGYTF	TGTGCCAGCACCCCACTCGAGGGTTACTATGGCTACACCTTC
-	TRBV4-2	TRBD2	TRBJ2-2	CASSQVAGGPTGELFF	TGTGCCAGCAGCCAGGTAGCGGGGGGACCCACCGGGGAGCTGTTTTTT
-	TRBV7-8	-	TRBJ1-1	CASSREGAALGMNTEAFF	TGTGCCAGCAGCCGTGAAGGGGCCGCTTTGGGCATGAACACTGAAGCTTTCTTT
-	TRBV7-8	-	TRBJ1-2	CASSFWGSNYGYTF	TGTGCCAGCAGCTTTTGGGGATCTAACTATGGCTACACCTTC
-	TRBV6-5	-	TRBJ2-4	CASSYSPGSLSIQYF	TGTGCCAGCAGTTACTCTCCGGGGTCTTTGAGCATTCAGTACTTC
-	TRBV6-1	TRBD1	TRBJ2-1	CASSEGTGINNEQFF	TGTGCCAGCAGTGAGGGGACAGGGATCAACAATGAGCAGTTCTTC
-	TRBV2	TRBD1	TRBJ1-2	CASSVGQGESYGYTF	TGTGCCAGCAGTGTAGGACAGGGCGAGTCCTATGGCTACACCTTC
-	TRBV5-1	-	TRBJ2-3	CASSLGQTSRADTQYF	TGCGCCAGCAGCTTGGGGCAGACCTCAAGAGCAGATACGCAGTATTTT
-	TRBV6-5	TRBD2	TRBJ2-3	CASSYSASGFTDTQYF	TGTGCCAGCAGTTACTCTGCTAGCGGGTTCACAGATACGCAGTATTTT
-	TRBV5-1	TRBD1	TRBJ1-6	CASSPVPGQGQGANSPLHF	TGCGCCAGCAGCCCAGTCCCGGGACAGGGCCAGGGGGCCAATTCACCCCTCCACTTT
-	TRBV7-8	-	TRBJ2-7	CASSHRRFSSYEQYF	TGTGCCAGCAGCCACAGAAGGTTCAGCTCCTACGAGCAGTACTTC
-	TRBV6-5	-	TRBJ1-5	CASSPAVRGPQHF	TGTGCCAGCAGTCCCGCAGTGAGGGGGCCCCAGCATTTT
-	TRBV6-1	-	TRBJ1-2	CASKLRGAGYGYTF	TGTGCCAGCAAATTGCGGGGGGCGGGCTATGGCTACACCTTC
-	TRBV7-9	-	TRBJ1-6	CASSLNPEGSPLHF	TGTGCCAGCAGCTTGAACCCTGAGGGCTCACCCCTCCACTTT
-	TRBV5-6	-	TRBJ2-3	CASSLVSTDTQYF	TGTGCCAGCAGCTTAGTCTCCACAGATACGCAGTATTTT
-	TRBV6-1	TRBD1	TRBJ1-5	CASSEKTMWTGTNQPQHF	TGTGCCAGCAGTGAAAAGACCATGTGGACAGGGACCAATCAGCCCCAGCATTTT
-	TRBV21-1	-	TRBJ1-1	CASSIRTRDSQMNTEAFF	TGTGCCAGCAGCATAAGGACGAGGGACAGTCAAATGAACACTGAAGCTTTCTTT
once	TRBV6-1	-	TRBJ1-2	CASSEGGAGNYGYTF	TGTGCCAGCAGTGAAGGTGGGGCAGGGAACTATGGCTACACCTTC
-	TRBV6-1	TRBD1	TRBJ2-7	CASTAPGTGDAKQYF	TGTGCCAGCACGGCCCCCGGGACAGGGGATGCCAAGCAGTACTTC
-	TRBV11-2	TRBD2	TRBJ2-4	CASRAAGGRDIQYF	TGTGCCAGCAGGGCAGCGGGGGGCCGGGACATTCAGTACTTC
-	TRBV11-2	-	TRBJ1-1	CASSLLMNTEAFF	TGTGCCAGCAGCTTGCTCATGAACACTGAAGCTTTCTTT
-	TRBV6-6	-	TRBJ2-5	CASSYVETQYF	TGTGCCAGCAGTTACGTTGAGACCCAGTACTTC
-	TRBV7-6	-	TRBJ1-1	CASSLGDHTEAFF	TGTGCCAGCAGCTTAGGGGATCACACTGAAGCTTTCTTT
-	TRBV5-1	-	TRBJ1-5	CASSLDGGGQPQHF	TGCGCCAGCAGCTTGGATGGGGGGGGTCAGCCCCAGCATTTT
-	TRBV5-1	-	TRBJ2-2	CASSLGGFTGELFF	TGCGCCAGCAGCTTAGGGGGTTTTACCGGGGAGCTGTTTTTT
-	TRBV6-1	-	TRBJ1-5	CASSVSVNQPQHF	TGTGCCAGCAGTGTTTCCGTAAATCAGCCCCAGCATTTT
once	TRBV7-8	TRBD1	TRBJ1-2	CASSFDLTTGYYGYTF	TGTGCCAGCAGCTTCGACCTGACGACAGGGTACTATGGCTACACCTTC
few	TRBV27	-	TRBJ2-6	CASTVRIGGANVLTF	TGTGCCAGCACGGTGAGGATTGGAGGGGCCAACGTCCTGACTTTC
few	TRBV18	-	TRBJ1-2	CASSRTEGGYTF	TGTGCCAGCTCACGGACAGAGGGAGGCTACACCTTC
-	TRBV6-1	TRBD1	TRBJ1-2	CASRLRPGQKAGYTF	TGTGCCAGCAGACTTCGTCCGGGACAGAAGGCTGGCTACACCTTC
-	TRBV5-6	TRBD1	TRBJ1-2	CASTGRKGASYGYTF	TGTGCCAGCACGGGACGAAAGGGGGCATCCTATGGCTACACCTTC